Listed below are T cell receptor beta chains from one sample, sequenced in a study of blood T cells in healthy people across ages. TCRdb used MiXCR to reprocess the 5' RACE reads, holding one entry per CDR3 protein. The repertoire has roughly 1,500,000 distinct CDR3 sequences, 42% of them found once; the top ten carry roughly 7.9%. The sample comprised blood. The receptors were gathered from a woman under 30 in good health. Both conserved end residues are part of each CDR3. A D gene is named only where the DNA matches it firmly. Rows give clone size only sometimes, using once, few, many, or a class for an expanded clone.

len,j_gene,abundance,d_gene,v_gene,CDR3nt,CDR3aa
15,TRBJ2-3,many,TRBD2,TRBV3-1,TGTGCCAGCACCGAACTAGCGGGCATCACAGATACGCAGTATTTT,CASTELAGITDTQYF
13,TRBJ2-7,few,-,TRBV2,TGTGCCAGCCTTATCCGGGAGTACCGCGAGCAGTACTTC,CASLIREYREQYF
14,TRBJ2-7,many,-,TRBV10-1,TGCGCCAGCAGTGAGTCGGTCATAGGGAACGAGCAGTACTTC,CASSESVIGNEQYF
17,TRBJ2-7,-,TRBD1,TRBV27,TGTGCCAGCAGTTTACTGGGACAGGGGGAACATTCCTACGAGCAGTACTTC,CASSLLGQGEHSYEQYF
12,TRBJ2-7,-,-,TRBV2,TGTGCCAGCAACGTACCCTCCTACGAGCAGTACTTC,CASNVPSYEQYF
17,TRBJ2-3,once,TRBD2,TRBV4-1,TGCGCCAGCAGCCAAGAGGGGGGACTAGCGGGGACAGATACGCAGTATTTT,CASSQEGGLAGTDTQYF
14,TRBJ2-7,many,-,TRBV7-2,TGTGCCAGCAGCCCGTTCGGTGGCTCCTACGAGCAGTACTTC,CASSPFGGSYEQYF
14,TRBJ1-1,few,-,TRBV5-1,TGCGCCAGCAGCTTTATGACTGGGACCCCTGAAGCTTTCTTT,CASSFMTGTPEAFF
15,TRBJ2-7,-,TRBD2,TRBV6-2/TRBV6-3,TGTGCCAGCAGGAAGATAAGCGGGAGTGTGGCAGAGCAGTACTTC,CASRKISGSVAEQYF
13,TRBJ2-7,-,TRBD1,TRBV7-6,TGTGCCAGCACCACAGGGGTATTGCACGAGCAGTACTTC,CASTTGVLHEQYF
17,TRBJ2-7,-,-,TRBV21-1,TGTGCCAGCAGCAGATATACCGGGACTAGCCGAAACTACGAGCAGTACTTC,CASSRYTGTSRNYEQYF
15,TRBJ2-7,-,TRBD1,TRBV28,TGTGCCAGCAGTTCCCCGGGACAGAGCTCCTACGAGCAGTACTTC,CASSSPGQSSYEQYF
14,TRBJ1-2,-,-,TRBV20-1,TGCAGTGCTAGAGATACAGGGAATAACTATGGCTACACCTTC,CSARDTGNNYGYTF
15,TRBJ2-5,many,TRBD1,TRBV5-1,TGCGCCAGCAGCGGGGGAACTACAGGGGGAGAGACCCAGTACTTC,CASSGGTTGGETQYF
13,TRBJ2-5,few,TRBD1,TRBV10-3,TGTGCCACCCGAGACAGGGCGGAAGAGACCCAGTACTTC,CATRDRAEETQYF